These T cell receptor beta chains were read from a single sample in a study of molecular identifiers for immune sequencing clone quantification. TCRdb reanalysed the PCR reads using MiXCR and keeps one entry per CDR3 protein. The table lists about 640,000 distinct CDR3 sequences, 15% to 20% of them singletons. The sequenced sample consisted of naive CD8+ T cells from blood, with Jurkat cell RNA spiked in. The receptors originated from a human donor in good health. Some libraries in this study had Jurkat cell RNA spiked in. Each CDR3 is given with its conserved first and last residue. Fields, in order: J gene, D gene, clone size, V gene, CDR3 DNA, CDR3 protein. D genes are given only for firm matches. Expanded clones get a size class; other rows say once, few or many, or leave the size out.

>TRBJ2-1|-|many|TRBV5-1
TGCGCCAGCAGCTTTGGGTTCGCGGACAACAATGAGCAGTTCTTC
CASSFGFADNNEQFF
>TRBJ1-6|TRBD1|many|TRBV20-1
TGCAGTGCTAGGGACAGGGGGGTTCTAAGCTCCTATAATTCACCCCTCCACTTT
CSARDRGVLSSYNSPLHF
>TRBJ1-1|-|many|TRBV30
TGTGCCTGGAGTGAAGGATTTTCCACTGAAGCTTTCTTT
CAWSEGFSTEAFF
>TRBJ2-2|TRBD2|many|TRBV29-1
TGCAGCGTTGACACTAGCGGGATGGCCGGGGAGCTGTTTTTT
CSVDTSGMAGELFF
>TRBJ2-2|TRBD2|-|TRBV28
TGTGCCAGCAGTTTGGTGCTAGCGGGAGAGACGAACACCGGGGAGCTGTTTTTT
CASSLVLAGETNTGELFF
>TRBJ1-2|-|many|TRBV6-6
TGTGCCAGCAGTTACTCGTCAGAGTGGCTTGGCTACACCTTC
CASSYSSEWLGYTF
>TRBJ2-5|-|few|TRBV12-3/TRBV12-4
TGTGCCAGCAGTTTAGCGCAACAGGCGACACTACTCCAAGAGACCCAGTACTTC
CASSLAQQATLLQETQYF
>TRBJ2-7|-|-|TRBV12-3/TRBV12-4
TGTGCCAGCAGTTTGGGTATGTCTAGCGTAACCAACGAGCAGTACTTC
CASSLGMSSVTNEQYF
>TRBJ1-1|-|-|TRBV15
TGTGCCACCAGCAGCACCGGCGGGGTCACTGAAGCTTTCTTT
CATSSTGGVTEAFF
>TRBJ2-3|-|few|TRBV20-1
TGCAGTGCTGGTAATAGGGCGGGACCAGCTCCCCTCACAGATACGCAGTATTTT
CSAGNRAGPAPLTDTQYF
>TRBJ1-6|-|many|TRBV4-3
TGCGCCAGCAGCCAAGATCGGGGGCGTAATTCACCCCTCCACTTT
CASSQDRGRNSPLHF
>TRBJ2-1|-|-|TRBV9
TGTGCCAGCAGCGTAGTGGGAGGTACATACAATGAGCAGTTCTTC
CASSVVGGTYNEQFF
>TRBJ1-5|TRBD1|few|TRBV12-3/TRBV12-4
TGTGCCAGCAGTTCGGGGACAGTCACAAATCAGCCCCAGCATTTT
CASSSGTVTNQPQHF
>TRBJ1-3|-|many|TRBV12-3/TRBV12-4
TGTGCCAGCAGTGACCTTGGAAACACCATATATTTT
CASSDLGNTIYF
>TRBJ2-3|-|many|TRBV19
TGTGCCAGTAGTGTCTCGGCAGATACGCAGTATTTT
CASSVSADTQYF
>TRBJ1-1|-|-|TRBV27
TGTGCCAGCAGTTTATTGTACGTGAGGGGCGCGGACACTGAAGCTTTCTTT
CASSLLYVRGADTEAFF
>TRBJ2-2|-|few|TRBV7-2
TGTGCCAGCAGCGGAACGGGCAGCCCAAAACCCAACACCGGGGAGCTGTTTTTT
CASSGTGSPKPNTGELFF
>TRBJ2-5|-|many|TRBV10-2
TGCGCCAGCAGTGAGTACTACTTGGAAACCGGGGACCAAGAGACCCAGTACTTC
CASSEYYLETGDQETQYF
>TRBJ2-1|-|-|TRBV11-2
TGTGCCAGCAGCTTAGATCATAGGGCAGGGCCCTACAATGAGCAGTTCTTC
CASSLDHRAGPYNEQFF
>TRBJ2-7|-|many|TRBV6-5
TGTGCCAGCAGTTACGGAAAGGAGTCCTACGAGCAGTACTTC
CASSYGKESYEQYF
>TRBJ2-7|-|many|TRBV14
TGTGCCAGCAGCCAAGAGACCCCGTTGGAGCAGTACTTC
CASSQETPLEQYF
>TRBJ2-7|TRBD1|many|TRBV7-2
TGTGCCAGCAGCTTGACCGGGACAGCGAGCTCCTACGAGCAGTACTTC
CASSLTGTASSYEQYF
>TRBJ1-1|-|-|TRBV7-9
TGTGCCAGCAGCTTACAGGTCAGGGGAAACACTGAAGCTTTCTTT
CASSLQVRGNTEAFF
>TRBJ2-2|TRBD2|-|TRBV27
TGTGCCAGCAGTTTCAGAAGCGGGAGGTCGCAAGTAATCACCGGGGAGCTGTTTTTT
CASSFRSGRSQVITGELFF
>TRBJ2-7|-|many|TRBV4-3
TGCGCCAGCAGCCAAATGTCCACATACTACGAGCAGTACTTC
CASSQMSTYYEQYF
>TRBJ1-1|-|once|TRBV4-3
TGCGCCGGCAGCCAAGGTTCCGGAATGAACACTGAAGCTTTCTTT
CAGSQGSGMNTEAFF
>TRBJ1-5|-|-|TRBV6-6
TGTGCCAGCAGTTTCCCTCCGGGGGTTCGAGTCAATCAGCCCCAGCATTTT
CASSFPPGVRVNQPQHF
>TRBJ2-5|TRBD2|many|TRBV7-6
TGTGCCAGCAGCCGAAACATCCCGGGGGGAAACCAAGAGACCCAGTACTTC
CASSRNIPGGNQETQYF
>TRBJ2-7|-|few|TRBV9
TGTGCCAGCAGCGTAGGGGACACTTACGAGCAGTACTTC
CASSVGDTYEQYF
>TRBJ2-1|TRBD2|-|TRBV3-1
TGTGCCAGCAGCCAATTCGGACTAGCGGGGGGGCCCAATGAGCAGTTCTTC
CASSQFGLAGGPNEQFF